Each of the 5 T cell receptor beta chains below was sequenced from the same sample in a study of T cells in Graves' hyperthyroidism and ophthalmopathy. Amplification targeted TCR beta CDR3 regions from RNA transcripts. Primed by the HTBI set, a first-round RT-PCR was run on the TCR CDR3. TCRdb analysed the multiplex PCR reads with MiXCR anew, one entry per CDR3 protein. The sample lists about 420,000 distinct CDR3 sequences, approximately 14% occurring once. The specimen sequenced was blood. These receptor sequences come from a woman in her late teens or twenties with Graves' hyperthyroidism.

This clonotype has a count of ten or more. This chain connects TRBV7-2 to TRBJ1-1, with a tentative D call TRBD1 (6 bases). Trimming took 2 bases from V and 4 from J, leaving 14 bases between them. Per the germline V gene, CDR1 is SGHTA and CDR2 is FQGNSA. This CDR3 is built from 15 residues. CDR3 coding DNA: TGTGCCAGCAGCTTAAGTCCAGGGGCGGTCACTGAAGCTTTCTTT. Its translation: CASSLSPGAVTEAFF.

The sample holds many counts of this clonotype. The chain joins TRBV28 to TRBJ2-7, with 7 bases aligning to TRBD2. Trimming cost V 5 bases and J 6 bases; bases outside gene matches: 10. The CDR3 covers 14 residues. Looked up from germline, CDR1 is MDHEN and CDR2 is SYDVKM. The chain's CDR3 is CASSGPGLKGEQYF. CDR3 sequence (DNA): TGTGCCAGCAGTGGTCCGGGACTAAAGGGCGAGCAGTACTTC. The complete variable domain, with remaining parts taken from reference TRBV28 and TRBJ2-7, reads DVKVTQSSRYLVKRTGEKVFLECVQDMDHENMFWYRQDPGLGLRLIYFSYDVKMKEKGDIPEGYSVSREKKERFSLILESASTNQTSMYLCASSGPGLKGEQYFGPGTRLTVT.

The gene calls are TRBV11-2 and TRBJ2-1; TRBD2 agrees at 14 bases. V shed 1 base, J shed 7 bases, and the junction held 3 bases outside the gene matches. Germline V lookup: CDR1 SGHAT, CDR2 FQNNGV. CDR3 length: 16 residues. The DNA for the CDR3 is TGTGCCAGCAGCTTAGGGACTAGCGGGGGGCAAAATGAGCAGTTCTTC. It specifies CASSLGTSGGQNEQFF. Full variable domain (remainder filled in from reference TRBV11-2 and TRBJ2-1): EAGVAQSPRYKIIEKRQSVAFWCNPISGHATLYWYQQILGQGPKLLIQFQNNGVVDDSQLPKDRFSAERLKGVDSTLKIQPAKLEDSAVYLCASSLGTSGGQNEQFFGPGTRLTVL.

This clonotype was observed a handful of times. This chain uses TRBV24-1 with TRBJ2-5; D is uncertain. CDR1 KGHDR and CDR2 SFDVKD come from the germline V gene. Trimming stripped 1 base from V and 0 bases from J, with 5 bases between. This CDR3 contains 14 residues. The CDR3 sequence: CATSDFPDQETQYF. DNA of the CDR3: TGTGCCACCAGTGATTTCCCAGACCAAGAGACCCAGTACTTC.

This chain connects TRBV19 to TRBJ2-1; a possible D gene is TRBD2 (5 bases). CDR3 size: 15 residues. V lost 2 bases and J 8 bases, leaving 16 bases between the germline ends. Germline V lookup: CDR1 LNHDA, CDR2 SQIVND (reference sequence). This CDR3 reads CASSIWRGGLDEQFF. DNA of the CDR3: TGTGCCAGTAGTATATGGCGCGGAGGTCTGGATGAGCAGTTCTTC.